The rows below give T cell receptor beta chains drawn from one sample of a study of T cells in Graves' hyperthyroidism and ophthalmopathy. TCRdb itself ran the multiplex PCR reads through MiXCR, one entry per CDR3 protein. The data contain 300,000 to 350,000 distinct CDR3 sequences, roughly 18% of them singletons. The sequencing sample was made of blood. These receptors originate from a woman aged 45-60 years with Graves' hyperthyroidism. Both conserved end residues are part of each CDR3. A D gene is named only where the DNA matches it firmly. Not every row has a clone size; where given, it reads once, few, many or a size class.

J gene	D gene	V gene	clone size	CDR3 protein	CDR3 DNA
TRBJ1-2	NA	TRBV27	many	CASKEPGLSAGYTF	TGTGCCAGCAAAGAACCGGGACTCTCGGCTGGCTACACCTTC
TRBJ2-3	TRBD2	TRBV6-1	many	CASSYLGGRADTQYF	TGTGCCAGCAGTTACTTAGGCGGGAGGGCGGATACGCAGTATTTT
TRBJ2-3	NA	TRBV24-1	few	CATSDSVDTQYF	TGTGCCACCAGTGATTCGGTTGATACGCAGTATTTT
TRBJ2-2	TRBD2	TRBV24-1	NA	CATSSAGANTGELFF	TGTGCCACCAGCTCAGCGGGAGCGAACACCGGGGAGCTGTTTTTT
TRBJ1-1	NA	TRBV9	NA	CASSVEVGLNTEAFF	TGTGCCAGCAGCGTAGAAGTGGGCTTGAACACTGAAGCTTTCTTT
TRBJ1-5	NA	TRBV20-1	NA	CSASDSNQPQHF	TGCAGTGCGTCGGATAGCAATCAGCCCCAGCATTTT
TRBJ1-1	NA	TRBV20-1	many	CSASLGGAIGTEAFF	TGCAGTGCTAGCCTCGGGGGGGCAATCGGGACTGAAGCTTTCTTT
TRBJ2-5	NA	TRBV2	many	CASSERETQYF	TGTGCCAGCAGTGAAAGAGAGACCCAGTACTTC
TRBJ2-7	TRBD1	TRBV4-1	few	CASSQEDRGGPEQYF	TGCGCCAGCAGCCAGGAGGACAGGGGGGGGCCGGAGCAGTACTTC
TRBJ2-1	TRBD1	TRBV12-3/TRBV12-4	many	CASNLGQDYNEQFF	TGTGCCAGCAACTTGGGACAGGATTACAATGAGCAGTTCTTC
TRBJ2-7	NA	TRBV15	NA	CATSRDLGSYEQYF	TGTGCCACCAGCAGAGATCTAGGCTCCTACGAGCAGTACTTC
TRBJ1-4	NA	TRBV5-5	few	CASSLGGLGEKLFF	TGTGCCAGCAGCTTGGGGGGTTTAGGTGAAAAACTGTTTTTT
TRBJ2-1	NA	TRBV20-1	NA	CSARDRGRTSYNEQFF	TGCAGTGCTAGAGATCGGGGGCGGACCTCCTACAATGAGCAGTTCTTC
TRBJ1-3	NA	TRBV30	few	CASGDGWESSGNTIYF	TGTGCCTCGGGGGATGGTTGGGAAAGCTCTGGAAACACCATATATTTT
TRBJ2-5	TRBD2	TRBV4-1	many	CASSQAAGARTQYF	TGCGCCAGCAGCCAAGCGGCGGGAGCGAGGACCCAGTACTTC
TRBJ2-7	TRBD2	TRBV12-3/TRBV12-4	NA	CASSSGILAGGPSDEQYF	TGTGCCAGCAGTTCCGGGATTCTAGCGGGAGGGCCTTCAGACGAGCAGTACTTC
TRBJ2-7	NA	TRBV4-2	few	CASSQSLGRRIDEQYF	TGTGCCAGCAGCCAAAGTCTAGGACGCCGGATCGACGAGCAGTACTTC
TRBJ1-4	NA	TRBV2	NA	CASSAGTATNEKLLF	TGTGCCAGCAGTGCGGGGACCGCAACTAATGAAAAACTGCTTTTT
TRBJ1-1	TRBD1	TRBV20-1	many	CSATKGDRNLYTEAFF	TGCAGTGCCACCAAGGGGGACAGGAACCTTTACACTGAAGCTTTCTTT
TRBJ1-5	NA	TRBV19	NA	CASSMGVSFGNQPQHF	TGTGCCAGTAGTATGGGGGTGAGTTTCGGCAATCAGCCCCAGCATTTT
TRBJ1-4	TRBD1	TRBV30	NA	CAWSGTGGEKLFF	TGTGCCTGGAGCGGGACAGGGGGTGAAAAACTGTTTTTT
TRBJ2-5	NA	TRBV3-1	many	CASSHAGGSGQETQYF	TGTGCCAGCAGCCACGCCGGGGGTAGCGGACAAGAGACCCAGTACTTC
TRBJ2-5	TRBD2	TRBV29-1	few	CSTGLAEETQYF	TGCAGCACGGGACTAGCAGAAGAGACCCAGTACTTC
TRBJ2-7	NA	TRBV6-1	few	CASSVIPQAEQYF	TGTGCCAGCAGTGTGATCCCCCAGGCCGAGCAGTACTTC
TRBJ1-5	NA	TRBV6-1	many	CASSGKEAQPQHF	TGTGCCAGCAGTGGAAAGGAGGCTCAGCCCCAGCATTTT
TRBJ1-5	NA	TRBV27	once	CASSQGPTQPQHF	TGTGCCAGCAGCCAGGGACCAACTCAGCCCCAGCATTTT
TRBJ2-3	NA	TRBV5-1	many	CASSFGTTSTDTQYF	TGCGCCAGCAGCTTCGGGACGACAAGCACAGATACGCAGTATTTT
TRBJ1-3	NA	TRBV18	many	CASSPASDSGNTIYF	TGTGCCAGCTCACCAGCGTCTGACTCTGGAAACACCATATATTTT
TRBJ2-7	TRBD2	TRBV6-5	many	CASSYTLLAGGYEQYF	TGTGCCAGCAGTTACACCCTACTAGCGGGAGGGTACGAGCAGTACTTC
TRBJ1-5	NA	TRBV20-1	NA	CSASPEYSNQPQHF	TGCAGTGCTAGCCCGGAATATAGCAATCAGCCCCAGCATTTT
TRBJ2-7	TRBD1	TRBV11-2	NA	CASSHSGTAHEQYF	TGTGCCAGCAGCCACTCCGGGACAGCCCACGAGCAGTACTTC
TRBJ2-1	NA	TRBV10-3	few	CAISDVQGNNEQFF	TGTGCCATCAGTGATGTGCAGGGTAACAATGAGCAGTTCTTC
TRBJ2-1	TRBD2	TRBV2	many	CASSDRVAGGRNEQFF	TGTGCCAGCAGTGACAGGGTAGCGGGGGGTAGGAATGAGCAGTTCTTC